Each of the 12 T cell receptor beta chains below was sequenced from the same sample in a study of cytomegalovirus exposure and HLA in healthy donors. The PCR had 60 Vbeta and 13 Jbeta primers. Produced via immunoSEQ multiplex PCR; TCRdb's table is partial and in-frame only. The sample has tens of thousands of clones, approximately 63% seen once; the top ten hold approximately 19%. The sequenced sample consisted of PBMCs. The receptors originated from a woman aged 60 to 75 in good health and CMV-seropositive.

The chain uses TRBV9 and TRBJ2-2, with D possibly TRBD2 on 6 matching bases. The germline V and J ends were trimmed by 3 bases and 1 base, with 13 bases remaining between them. The germline CDR1 and CDR2 sequences are SGDLS and YYNGEE. The CDR3 sequence is 16 residues long. The CDR3 protein is CASSEGLTMNTGELFF. The CDR3 nucleotides read TGTGCCAGCAGCGAGGGACTGACAATGAACACCGGGGAGCTGTTTTTT.

This clone was seen a few times. The V call is TRBV27, the J call TRBJ1-5, with D perhaps TRBD1 (5 bases). Germline values: CDR1 MNHEY, CDR2 SMNVEV (reference sequence). The germline V and J ends were trimmed by 6 bases and 4 bases, with 13 bases remaining between them. The CDR3 is 14 residues long. CDR3 nucleotides: TGTGCCAGCAGATCGGGACTCCAAAATCAGCCCCAGCATTTT. This sequence encodes CASRSGLQNQPQHF.

V gene TRBV7-9 combines with J gene TRBJ2-2, with a possible D match to TRBD1 (5 bases). The germline V and J ends were trimmed by 1 base and 0 bases, with 9 bases remaining between them. Germline loops: CDR1 SEHNR, CDR2 FQNEAQ (reference sequence). The CDR3 covers 16 residues. The CDR3 sequence: CASSLVARANTGELFF. DNA of the CDR3: TGTGCCAGCAGCTTAGTAGCCAGGGCGAACACCGGGGAGCTGTTTTTT. The variable domain in full, completed from reference TRBV7-9 and TRBJ2-2, reads DTGVSQNPRHKITKRGQNVTFRCDPISEHNRLYWYRQTLGQGPEFLTYFQNEAQLEKSRLLSDRFSAERPKGSFSTLEIQRTEQGDSAMYLCASSLVARANTGELFFGEGSRLTVL.

This clone has just a few counts. The rearrangement joins TRBV7-8 to TRBJ1-1; D remains unclear. V lost 5 bases to trimming and J lost 1 base, with 5 bases between them. Germline V CDR1 and CDR2: SGHVS, FQNEAQ. The CDR3 sequence is 12 residues long. The CDR3 sequence: CASSGQNTEAFF. CDR3 in DNA: TGTGCCAGCAGCGGGCAGAACACTGAAGCTTTCTTT.

This chain joins TRBV5-5 and TRBJ1-6; 10 bases match TRBD1. The CDR3 spans 19 residues. Germline CDR1 reads SGHKS; CDR2 reads YYEKEE (reference sequence). The ends lost 3 bases at V and 0 bases at J; junction bases unmatched: 9. CDR3 sequence reads: CASSSGQGVTFSYNSPLHF. DNA for the CDR3: TGTGCCAGCAGCTCCGGACAGGGGGTAACTTTCTCCTATAATTCACCCCTCCACTTT.

V usage is TRBV4-2 and J usage is TRBJ1-3; no firm D call. Per the germline V gene, CDR1 is LGHNA and CDR2 is YNFKEQ. Trimming removed 1 base at V and 3 bases at J, with 7 bases between. The CDR3 extends over 14 amino acids. CDR3 sequence reads: CASSQAASGNTIYF. CDR3 sequence (DNA): TGTGCCAGCAGCCAAGCTGCTAGTGGAAACACCATATATTTT.

This clone turned up a few times. The V call is TRBV9, the J call TRBJ1-6; D gene unclear. The CDR3 length is 15 residues. The germline V and J ends were trimmed by 4 bases and 7 bases, with 15 bases remaining between them. The germline V gene encodes CDR1 SGDLS and CDR2 YYNGEE. CDR3 in DNA: TGTGCCAGCAGCCCCCCGTTCGGGTTGAATTCACCCCTCCACTTT. Translation: CASSPPFGLNSPLHF.

V usage is TRBV19 and J usage is TRBJ1-5, with TRBD1 matching over 8 bases. The CDR3 contains 15 residues. Germline V gene sequence: CDR1 LNHDA, CDR2 SQIVND (reference sequence). Trimming took 9 bases from V and 7 from J; bases not matched to a gene: 14. The CDR3 DNA follows: TGTGCCAGCAGCCTACAGGGGGTGGGGGGGCAGCCCCAGCATTTT. It is translated as CASSLQGVGGQPQHF. Based on the CDR3 plus reference TRBV19 and TRBJ1-5, the full variable domain is DGGITQSPKYLFRKEGQNVTLSCEQNLNHDAMYWYRQDPGQGLRLIYYSQIVNDFQKGDIAEGYSVSREKKESFPLTVTSAQKNPTAFYLCASSLQGVGGQPQHFGDGTRLSIL.

There are a few counts of this clone. J is TRBJ2-2 and V is TRBV7-9; possibly TRBD2 for D (6 bases). Germline V gives CDR1 SEHNR, CDR2 FQNEAQ (reference sequence). This CDR3 is built from 15 residues. V gave up 2 bases and J gave up 2 bases, with 9 bases separating them. The CDR3 is CASSLIGLNTGELFF. In nucleotides, the CDR3 is TGTGCCAGCAGCTTAATAGGACTAAACACCGGGGAGCTGTTTTTT.

This clone was counted a few times. The chain has TRBV5-1 and TRBJ1-1; perhaps TRBD1 as D (5 bases). The CDR3 extends over 14 amino acids. The ends were cut back, 0 bases at V and 0 bases at J, with 6 bases in the middle. The germline V gene encodes CDR1 SGHRS and CDR2 YFSETQ. The CDR3 coding sequence is TGCGCCAGCAGCTTGGGGGGGGTGAACACTGAAGCTTTCTTT. Protein sequence: CASSLGGVNTEAFF. Full variable domain (missing parts from reference TRBV5-1 and TRBJ1-1): KAGVTQTPRYLIKTRGQQVTLSCSPISGHRSVSWYQQTPGQGLQFLFEYFSETQRNKGNFPGRFSGRQFSNSRSEMNVSTLELGDSALYLCASSLGGVNTEAFFGQGTRLTVV.

This rearrangement joins TRBV7-9 to TRBJ1-5, with a possible D match to TRBD1 (5 bases). There are 17 residues in the CDR3. V lost 8 bases and J lost 0, with 20 bases in between. The germline V gene encodes CDR1 SEHNR and CDR2 FQNEAQ (reference sequence). CDR3 loop: CASGGGLGVYSNQPQHF. DNA of the CDR3: TGTGCCAGCGGGGGGGGTCTCGGGGTTTATAGCAATCAGCCCCAGCATTTT.

The chain combines TRBV23-1 with TRBJ1-3, with D hard to call. TRBV23-1 is an open reading frame, and its role is uncertain. The V end was cut by 4 bases, the J end by 0 bases, with 13 bases between. The CDR3 extends over 16 amino acids. The CDR3 DNA follows: TGCGCCAGCAGTCCCCCAGGCAGTAGCTCTGGAAACACCATATATTTT. It specifies CASSPPGSSSGNTIYF.